These 14 T cell receptor beta chains were all obtained from the same sample, sequenced in a study of T cell responses to AZD1222 COVID-19 vaccine. Only in-frame clones appear in the TCRdb table, and some are missing; sequencing was by immunoSEQ multiplex PCR. This table holds roughly 120,000 clones, roughly 87% found once. The source material was peripheral blood, sampled on day 0 of AZD1222 vaccination. The receptors were sampled from an adult in good health.

This clone appeared a few times. The chain combines TRBV7-3 with TRBJ1-2; TRBD1 might be the D (6 bases). There are 13 residues in the CDR3. Germline values: CDR1 SGHTA, CDR2 FQGTGA. Trimming stripped 1 base from V and 8 bases from J, with 11 bases between. Written as DNA, the CDR3 is TGTGCCAGCAGCTTAAGGGGGCCCGGGGGCTACACCTTC. Residues: CASSLRGPGGYTF.

The rearrangement uses TRBV9 and TRBJ2-6; D gene uncertain. This CDR3 is built from 15 residues. The ends were cut back, 0 bases at V and 0 bases at J, with 4 bases in the middle. Germline V CDR1 and CDR2: SGDLS, YYNGEE. The CDR3 sequence: CASSVDYSGANVLTF. The CDR3 coding sequence is TGTGCCAGCAGCGTAGATTACTCTGGGGCCAACGTCCTGACTTTC.

A single count supports this clone. The chain combines TRBV7-9 with TRBJ2-7; a possible D gene is TRBD2 (5 bases). The CDR3 runs to 12 residues. Trimming took 3 bases from V and 6 from J, leaving 9 bases between them. CDR1 is SEHNR, CDR2 FQNEAQ, per germline (reference sequence). The CDR3 DNA reads TGTGCCAGCAGCTTGATGGAGGCCGAGCAGTACTTC. It specifies CASSLMEAEQYF.

The genes are TRBV28 and TRBJ1-5, with 7 nucleotides matching TRBD1. V shed 2 bases, J shed 6 bases, and the junction held 7 bases outside the gene matches. Germline-derived CDR1 and CDR2 are MDHEN and SYDVKM. There are 15 residues in the CDR3. This CDR3 reads CASSLGSGGPQPQHF. The CDR3 nucleotides are TGTGCCAGCAGTTTAGGGTCAGGGGGTCCTCAGCCCCAGCATTTT.

This chain joins TRBV10-2 and TRBJ1-5; D is uncertain. This CDR3 comprises 15 residues. With 0 bases removed from V and 5 bases from J, the gap between germline ends came to 11 bases. In germline, CDR1 is WSHSY, CDR2 SAAADI. CDR3 protein: CASSESRRRHQPQHF. CDR3 coding DNA: TGCGCCAGCAGTGAGTCGAGGCGGCGCCATCAGCCCCAGCATTTT.

J is TRBJ1-2 and V is TRBV5-1; D unresolved. This CDR3 spans 13 amino acids. V was cut by 7 bases and J by 1 base, with 11 bases left in between. Germline V gives CDR1 SGHRS, CDR2 YFSETQ. CDR3 sequence: CASRGDVNYGYTF. The CDR3 nucleotides read TGCGCCAGCCGCGGGGATGTTAACTATGGCTACACCTTC.

The chain carries TRBV28 and TRBJ1-2, with 11 bases that match TRBD1. This CDR3 spans 17 amino acids. Germline loops: CDR1 MDHEN, CDR2 SYDVKM. V was pared by 3 bases and J by 1 base, with 7 bases of the junction left unmatched. This chain's CDR3 is CASSFGDRGLDNYGYTF. CDR3 sequence (DNA): TGTGCCAGCAGTTTCGGGGACAGGGGGTTAGATAACTATGGCTACACCTTC.

The sample holds a few counts of this clone. The gene calls are TRBV2 and TRBJ1-1; D not certain. CDR3 length equals 14 residues. Germline-derived CDR1 and CDR2 are SNHLY and FYNNEI. V was shortened by 6 bases and J by 4 bases, with 15 bases between the two germline ends. The CDR3 bases are TGTGCCAGCAGGCAAAGTCTACTGGGCACTGAAGCTTTCTTT. Protein product: CASRQSLLGTEAFF.

V is TRBV7-9 and J is TRBJ2-5; D is tentatively TRBD1 or TRBD2 (5 bases each). Germline assignment: CDR1 SEHNR and CDR2 FQNEAQ (reference sequence). This CDR3 comprises 11 residues. V was pared by 6 bases and J by 14 bases, with 16 bases between. The DNA for the CDR3 is TGTGCCAGCAGTTACCGGGACGGTCCCTACTTC. Translating it yields CASSYRDGPYF.

The chain has TRBV7-2 and TRBJ2-5; weak D call: TRBD2 (6 bases). Germline V gene lookup returns CDR1 SGHTA and CDR2 FQGNSA. The CDR3 covers 15 residues. The V and J ends lost 5 bases and 3 bases respectively, with 16 bases between them. The CDR3 here is CASSGVDAGKETQYF. CDR3 DNA: TGTGCCAGCAGCGGGGTTGATGCGGGAAAAGAGACCCAGTACTTC.

This rearrangement joins TRBV29-1 to TRBJ2-3; D is ambiguous. CDR3 length: 12 residues. The V end was cut by 4 bases, the J end by 2 bases, with 7 bases between. Germline CDR1 reads SQVTM; CDR2 reads ANQGSEA. The CDR3 here is CSVAPPTDTQYF. Written as DNA, the CDR3 is TGCAGCGTTGCTCCCCCCACAGATACGCAGTATTTT.

The gene calls are TRBV4-1 and TRBJ2-2; 15 nucleotides line up with TRBD2. Per the germline V gene, CDR1 is MGHRA and CDR2 is YSYEKL. Trimming at V came to 4 bases and at J to 5 bases, leaving 2 bases not matched to a gene. The CDR3 is 16 residues long. CDR3 residues: CASSRTSGRETGELFF. The CDR3 DNA follows: TGCGCCAGCAGCCGGACTAGCGGGAGGGAAACCGGGGAGCTGTTTTTT.

This clone was seen just once. The genes are TRBV6-1 and TRBJ2-1; D unresolved. V was shortened by 1 base and J by 0 bases, with 7 bases between the two germline ends. Germline CDR1 reads MNHNS; CDR2 reads SASEGT. This CDR3 has 15 residues. This CDR3 is CASSEDSSSYNEQFF. In DNA form, the CDR3 reads TGTGCCAGCAGTGAAGACAGCAGCTCCTACAATGAGCAGTTCTTC.

V is TRBV20-1 and J is TRBJ1-2; possibly TRBD1 for D (6 bases). The CDR3 runs 13 residues. The V and J ends lost 3 bases and 5 bases respectively, with 13 bases between them. CDR1 is DFQATT and CDR2 is SNEGSKA in the germline V gene (reference sequence). CDR3 sequence reads: CSASGGAEYGYTF. In DNA form, the CDR3 reads TGCAGTGCTAGTGGGGGGGCAGAGTATGGCTACACCTTC.